The clone carrying this T cell receptor beta chain was seen only a few times. Antigen unknown. Per germline, CDR1 SEHNR and CDR2 FQNEAQ (reference sequence). CDR3 length: 10 amino acids. With 6 bases removed from V and 4 bases from J, the gap between germline ends came to 3 bases. In each case, RNA was isolated and then reverse transcribed into cDNA as the sequencing template. Produced via immunoSEQ multiplex PCR; TCRdb's table is partial and in-frame only. The repertoire holds roughly 250,000 clones, with around two thirds as singletons. The data were taken from a study of CD8+ T cells in alopecia areata. Study overall: Treatment of the treated patients consisted of oral tofacitinib, 5 to 10 mg twice daily.

General study points: Higher clonality and more expanded CD8+ clones appeared in lesional than normal scalp. The study found TCR sharing across patients less clear than in mice, possibly for HLA reasons.

This receptor was taken from a human donor with alopecia areata. This chain connects TRBV7-9 to TRBJ2-5; D gene unclear. The starting material was CD4+ T cells sorted from blood, obtained at week 0. The CDR3, as DNA: TGTGCCAGCAGGGGAGAGACCCAGTACTTC. Its translation: CASRGETQYF.